This TCR beta chain emerged from a study of graft-versus-host responses after intestinal transplantation (dated by TCRdb to the early 2020s). Background for the entire study: Recipients received multivisceral, liver-intestinal, or isolated intestinal transplants. To identify alloreactive clones, pre-transplant mixed lymphocyte reaction products were sequenced and compared with unstimulated pre-transplant donor and recipient T cells. Donor T cell macrochimerism was defined as a peak of at least 4% donor T cells among recipient peripheral blood mononuclear cells. Rather than being sequenced by the commercial service, samples from a few later patients were sequenced in-house on an Illumina MiSeq and processed with MiXCR. The cohort enrolled under 25 intestinal transplant recipients including one retransplant, and a few patients lacking pretransplant specimens were excluded. Bulk TCR-beta CDR3 sequencing was used to track graft-versus-host and host-versus-graft alloreactive T cell clones in the graft, circulation and bone marrow after intestinal transplantation. All recipients received anti-thymocyte globulin induction followed by maintenance tacrolimus and steroids for around three years. Summary of the overall study and its limitations: Patients with donor T cell macrochimerism had high GvH to HvG T cell clonal ratios in their allografts. The conclusions were limited by the relatively low number and heterogeneity of the intestinal transplant patients. GvH clones were detected in recipient bone marrow, and some appeared earlier in ileal mucosa or blood, consistent with an intestinal mucosal origin. Peak levels of circulating GvH clones were associated with declines in HvG clones early after transplant.

Libraries were built with the immunoSEQ multiplex PCR assay. For most patients, high-throughput TCR-beta CDR3 sequencing of genomic DNA was performed by Adaptive Biotechnologies. The paper's processing steps were these. Adaptive's ImmunoSEQ software was the source of the TCR sequencing data for 15 to 20 patients, while three other patients were processed with MiXCR and VDJtools. CDR3 nucleotide sequences shared between donor and recipient were removed because their origin could not be assigned. At least 2-fold expansion over unstimulated cells and a minimum CFSE-low frequency of 0.002% (template counts) or 0.001% (read counts) were required for clones to be classified as alloreactive. Clones detected in sequenced pre-transplant spleen, lymph node, or MLR CFSE-low populations of the donor or recipient were defined as mappable. The cumulative frequency of alloreactive clones was calculated as a percentage of all sequences, weighted by copy number. TCRdb mirrors the immuneACCESS table, restricted to in-frame sequences. Some clones are absent from its copies; in checked studies, under half trace to an unresolved V gene, and the reason for the others is unknown. The V and J calls and clone size come from that table; D and trimming were worked out from the DNA. Here the sample has tens of thousands of clones; around 90% occur a single time. Of the sample, approximately 1.6% falls within the top ten clones.

Dithiothreitol, EDTA incubations and collagenase D digestion were used to isolate intraepithelial and lamina propria lymphocytes from graft specimens. Serial intestinal graft biopsy specimens collected up to 600 days after transplant underwent bulk TCR-beta sequencing. Regarding this clone: Its antigen target is currently unknown. Per-base qualities were not stored, and no clone one base away is much larger.

The V and J ends are trimmed by 8 bases and 3 bases, leaving 13 bases between them. Its CDR3 holds 13 amino acids, cysteine through phenylalanine. CDR3 DNA only is kept here, 39 bases in frame from base 1. In the germline V gene (reference sequence), CDR1 corresponds to MNHNY and CDR2 to SVGAGI. The sample was ileum tissue, taken more than 350 days after transplant. The chain is assembled from TRBV6-6 and TRBJ1-1; perhaps TRBD1 is the D gene, with 6 bases matching. This TCR derives from a human patient who received an intestinal transplant, so some T cells may come from the graft donor. This receptor has the CDR3 CASEGEGDTEAFF. The nucleotide sequence is given as TGTGCCAGCGAAGGGGAGGGGGACACTGAAGCTTTCTTT.